The 8 T cell receptor beta chains presented below share a single source sample, sequenced in a study of blood T cells in healthy people across ages. With a J-beta primer mix and a sample-barcoded 5' primer, a second PCR ran 7 to 11 cycles. TCRdb analysed the 5' RACE reads with MiXCR anew, one entry per CDR3 protein. The repertoire holds about 930,000 distinct CDR3 sequences, with about 29% as singletons. This sample also belongs to another study, concerning T cells of mothers and their children.

The specimen sequenced was blood. The receptor source for this set is a woman between 35 and 50 years old in good health.

The V gene is TRBV19, the J gene TRBJ1-1, with D perhaps matching TRBD1 (5 bases). Per germline, CDR1 LNHDA and CDR2 SQIVND (reference sequence). CDR3 length: 13 residues. V lost 7 bases, J lost 0 bases, and 9 bases lay in between. The CDR3 sequence: CASNGHLNTEAFF. In DNA, the CDR3 is TGTGCCAGTAACGGACACCTGAACACTGAAGCTTTCTTT.

The table lists this clonotype with a count of one. The chain joins TRBV11-2 to TRBJ2-2, with 7 bases aligning to TRBD1. This CDR3 comprises 15 residues. V trimming: 2 bases; J trimming: 6 bases; junction bases outside the gene matches: 6. Germline CDR1 SGHAT, CDR2 FQNNGV. CDR3 coding DNA: TGTGCCAGCAGCTTACGGACAGGAATGGCCGGGGAGCTGTTTTTT. Its translation is CASSLRTGMAGELFF.

The chain uses TRBV19 and TRBJ1-1; tentatively, D is TRBD1 (6 bases). Per germline, CDR1 LNHDA and CDR2 SQIVND (reference sequence). V was cut by 6 bases and J by 1 base, with 12 bases left in between. The CDR3 is made up of 14 amino acids. The CDR3 nucleotides read TGTGCCAGTAGCCCGGGGGGCCGGAACACTGAAGCTTTCTTT. Amino acids: CASSPGGRNTEAFF.

This clonotype was picked up many times. J is TRBJ2-3 and V is TRBV12-3 or TRBV12-4; 16 positions match TRBD2. The ends lost 6 bases at V and 5 bases at J; junction bases unmatched: 5. The CDR3 contains 16 residues. CDR3 sequence reads: CASRAGTSGGVDTQYF. The CDR3, as DNA: TGTGCCAGCAGAGCCGGGACTAGCGGGGGGGTAGATACGCAGTATTTT.

This clonotype has just a few counts. The chain is built from TRBV30 and TRBJ2-5, with TRBD1 as a possible D gene (6 bases). V lost 0 bases, J lost 1 base, and 12 bases lay in between. Germline V gene sequence: CDR1 GTSNPN, CDR2 SVGIG (reference sequence). The CDR3 contains 15 residues. Here the CDR3 reads CAWSVWGQAQETQYF. The CDR3 DNA reads TGTGCCTGGAGTGTATGGGGGCAGGCCCAAGAGACCCAGTACTTC.

This clonotype was detected once. The CDR3 here is CASSLTGEYNEQFF. The DNA of the CDR3 is TGTGCCAGCAGTTTAACGGGGGAGTACAATGAGCAGTTCTTC. The chain recombines TRBV28 with TRBJ2-1; D may be TRBD2 (6 bases). The CDR3 has 14 residues. The germline V and J ends were trimmed by 2 bases and 4 bases, with 9 bases remaining between them. Germline loops: CDR1 MDHEN, CDR2 SYDVKM.

The genes are TRBV6-6 and TRBJ2-7; 8 bases match TRBD2. CDR1 is MNHNY and CDR2 is SVGAGI in the germline V gene (reference sequence). With V trimmed by 0 bases and J by 4 bases, 5 bases remained unmatched. The length of the CDR3 is 15 residues. This chain's CDR3 is CASSYSAGGGYEQYF. The CDR3 DNA reads TGTGCCAGCAGTTACTCGGCGGGGGGAGGGTACGAGCAGTACTTC.

Notes on this clonotype: Without the conserved terminal phenylalanine or tryptophan, this CDR3 likely stems from a read error. This sequence joins TRBV27 and TRBJ2-3, with no clear D. This CDR3 is built from 15 residues. Trimming cost V 8 bases and J 1 base, with 16 bases left between them. The germline V gene has CDR1 MNHEY and CDR2 SMNVEV (reference sequence). CDR3 sequence (DNA): TGTGCCAGCTATACGAGCCGAACAGGCACAGATACGCAGTATTAT. Translated, it gives CASYTSRTGTDTQYY.